The rows below give T cell receptor beta chains drawn from one sample of a study of cytomegalovirus exposure and HLA in healthy donors. The method was immunoSEQ multiplex PCR; TCRdb's version includes in-frame clones alone and lacks a portion of them. Among some 140,000 clones listed, roughly 79% were seen once. Source material: PBMCs. The receptor set was obtained from a male donor in good health and CMV-seronegative. The CDR3 runs from the conserved cysteine through the conserved F or W. The order of the fields is clone size, V gene, J gene, CDR3 protein. Only part of the rows carry a size: once, few, many, or a class if the clone is expanded.

>NA|TRBV27|TRBJ1-2
CASSPGLGGENYGYTF
>NA|TRBV5-4|TRBJ1-2
CASSPETVTLNYGYTF
>NA|TRBV2|TRBJ1-6
CASNPRAGLNSPLHF
>NA|TRBV5-3|TRBJ1-1
CARSLGVIQGTNTEAFF
>NA|TRBV29-1|TRBJ1-2
CSVGTDDPGGYTF
>once|TRBV7-9|TRBJ1-4
CASSLPNLGQEANEKLFF
>NA|TRBV11-2|TRBJ1-6
CASRRPGTGVETLHF
>few|TRBV7-2|TRBJ2-3
CASSSLPDYTDTQYF
>NA|TRBV9|TRBJ1-5
CASSPGSTNQPQHF
>NA|TRBV5-1|TRBJ2-7
CASSLQGYEQYF
>NA|TRBV7-3|TRBJ2-7
CASSLGKAGGFSEQYF
>NA|TRBV7-6|TRBJ1-5
CASSFGGANQPQHF
>NA|TRBV27|TRBJ1-4
CASMGGGEKLFF
>NA|TRBV18|TRBJ2-5
CASSGGRGTGETQYF
>once|TRBV2|TRBJ1-2
CASRDRGGYGYTF
>once|TRBV4-1|TRBJ2-3
CASSQPPRGEFTDTQYF
>NA|TRBV6-5|TRBJ1-1
CASSHQGANTEAFF
>NA|TRBV5-8|TRBJ2-5
CASSPRMASGVGETQYF
>NA|TRBV7-9|TRBJ2-7
CASSPGIHSLEQYF
>NA|TRBV27|TRBJ2-3
CASSRGQGIAQYF
>NA|TRBV10-1|TRBJ1-6
CASSPNRGSPLHF
>NA|TRBV27|TRBJ2-6
CASSTDQDSDDSGANVLTF
>NA|TRBV7-2|TRBJ1-5
CASSQNRGDQPQHF
>NA|TRBV7-2|TRBJ2-2
CASSPHGLAGANTGELFF
>NA|TRBV6-5|TRBJ1-2
CASSYADIRYGYTF
>NA|TRBV7-2|TRBJ2-5
CASSFGLAGGRRRDGTQYF
>NA|TRBV7-2|TRBJ1-1
CASSPGTGYTEAFF
>NA|TRBV20-1|TRBJ2-5
CSARRGETQYF
>NA|TRBV27|TRBJ1-4
CASSKTGFLEKLFF
>NA|TRBV11-2|TRBJ1-6
CASSTDREMSYNSPLHF
>NA|TRBV5-1|TRBJ2-3
CASGGTSDSDTQYF
>NA|TRBV9|TRBJ2-1
CSSGGAGNEQFF
>NA|TRBV19|TRBJ2-3
CASSFGGPDTQYF
>NA|TRBV7-8|TRBJ2-1
CASSLAGLLEQFF
>few|TRBV4-1|TRBJ2-7
CASSQGLANEQYF
>NA|TRBV30|TRBJ2-3
CAWISGGDTQYF
>few|TRBV5-4|TRBJ2-2
CASSPKGQGSGELFF
>NA|TRBV7-2|TRBJ2-5
CASSLASGRETQYF
>few|TRBV5-1|TRBJ1-1
CASSLAGTEGAEAFF
>NA|TRBV10-3|TRBJ2-3
CAISERRSTDTQYF
>NA|TRBV5-1|TRBJ2-1
CASSMGQGFFNEQFF
>NA|TRBV9|TRBJ2-3
CASSPYAGEGTDTQYF
>NA|TRBV6-6|TRBJ2-3
CASRTGGSTDTQYF
>once|TRBV15|TRBJ1-1
CATSSRDRVLSEAFF
>once|TRBV7-3|TRBJ2-5
CASSLTCLASQETQYF
>NA|TRBV5-1|TRBJ2-7
CASSLSLAGGLSYEQYF